This TCR beta chain appears in the sequencing data of a study of T cell repertoires in cytomegalovirus infection. MiXCR, applied by TCRdb to the reads, yields one record per CDR3 protein. The sample has approximately 500,000 distinct CDR3 sequences, approximately 16% seen once. General study results and limits: Summed frequency of shared TCR beta families picked out CMV carriers who also had the relevant HLA.

Germline lookup yields CDR1 MNHEY and CDR2 SVGAGI. This CDR3 has 16 residues. The V and J ends lost 5 bases and 1 base, in that order; junction bases with no gene match: 10. This clonotype was seen many times. Its antigen is not known. The chain is built from TRBV6-5 and TRBJ1-1; 7 bases are a match to TRBD1. The sample was CD8+ T cells from PBMCs. The clonotype was recovered from a human donor in good health (CMV status not recorded). Some clones in this sample may be carry-over from other donors' samples. In nucleotides, the CDR3 is TGTGCCAGCAGTCTACGAAGGGGGCAGGAGAACACTGAAGCTTTCTTT. Its translation: CASSLRRGQENTEAFF.